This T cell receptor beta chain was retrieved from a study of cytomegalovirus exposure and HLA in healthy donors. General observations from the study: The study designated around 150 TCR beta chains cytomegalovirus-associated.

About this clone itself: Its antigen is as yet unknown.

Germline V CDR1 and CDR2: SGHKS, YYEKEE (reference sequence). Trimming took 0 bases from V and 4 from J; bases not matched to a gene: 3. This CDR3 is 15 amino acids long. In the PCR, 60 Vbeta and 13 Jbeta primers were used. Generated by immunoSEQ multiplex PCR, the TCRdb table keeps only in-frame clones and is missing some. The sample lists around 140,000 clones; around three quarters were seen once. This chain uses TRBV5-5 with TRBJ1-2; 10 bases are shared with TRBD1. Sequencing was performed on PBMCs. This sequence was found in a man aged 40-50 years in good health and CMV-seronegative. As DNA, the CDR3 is TGTGCCAGCAGCTTGGGACAGGGGGCTGGCTATGGCTACACCTTC. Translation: CASSLGQGAGYGYTF. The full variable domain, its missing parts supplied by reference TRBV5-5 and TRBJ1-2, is DAGVTQSPTHLIKTRGQQVTLRCSPISGHKSVSWYQQVLGQGPQFIFQYYEKEERGRGNFPDRFSARQFPNYSSELNVNALLLGDSALYLCASSLGQGAGYGYTFGSGTRLTVV.